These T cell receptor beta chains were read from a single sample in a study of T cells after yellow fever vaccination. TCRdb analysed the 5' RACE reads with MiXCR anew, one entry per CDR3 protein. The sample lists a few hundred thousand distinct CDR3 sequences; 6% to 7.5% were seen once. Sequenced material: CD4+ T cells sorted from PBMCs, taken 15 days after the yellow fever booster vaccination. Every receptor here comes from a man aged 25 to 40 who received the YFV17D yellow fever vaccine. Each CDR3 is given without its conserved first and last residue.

ASSLSNRGGSGANVLT | TRBV11-2
ASSPQTGPNQPQH | TRBV27
ACSLVGGTGAETQY | TRBV7-3
ASRRTGDGEQF | TRBV12-3/TRBV12-4
SVGDGADTQY | TRBV29-1
ASRPGTGLSETQY | TRBV14
ASSSTLDTPML | TRBV7-7
ASGSSEIDGQF | TRBV5-4
ASSWEYSSYNEQF | TRBV5-1
ASSPIGQGGEQF | TRBV11-2
ASSQAQGLGNTIY | TRBV4-3
ASSLLPTRTYEQY | TRBV6-2/TRBV6-3
ASSQTPDRGYIQY | TRBV7-2
SGRQGGGTEAF | TRBV29-1
ASSFGDRAQETQY | TRBV5-1